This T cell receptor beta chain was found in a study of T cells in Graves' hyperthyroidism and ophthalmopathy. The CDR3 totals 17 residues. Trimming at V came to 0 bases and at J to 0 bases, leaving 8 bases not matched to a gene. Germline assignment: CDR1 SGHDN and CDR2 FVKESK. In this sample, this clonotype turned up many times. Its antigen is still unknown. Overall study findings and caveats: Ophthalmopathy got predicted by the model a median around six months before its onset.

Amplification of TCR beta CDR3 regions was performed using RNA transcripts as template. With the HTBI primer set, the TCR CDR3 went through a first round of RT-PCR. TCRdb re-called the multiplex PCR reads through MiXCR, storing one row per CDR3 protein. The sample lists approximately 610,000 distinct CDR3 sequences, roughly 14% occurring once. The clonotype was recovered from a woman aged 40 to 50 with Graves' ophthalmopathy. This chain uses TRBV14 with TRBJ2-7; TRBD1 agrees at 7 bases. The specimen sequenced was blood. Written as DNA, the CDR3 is TGTGCCAGCAGCCAAGACCCAACAGGGGCCAGCTCCTACGAGCAGTACTTC. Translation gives CASSQDPTGASSYEQYF.